This TCR beta chain comes out of a study of shared clonotypes between healthy human individuals. This clone has a single count. The antigen is undetermined. General observations from the study: Across a handful of donors, naive CD4 shared around 5.4%, naive CD8 under 4%, memory CD4 roughly 2.2%, memory CD8 around 0.36%.

Sequencing used immunoSEQ multiplex PCR; TCRdb keeps in-frame clones, though not all of them. The data contain some 1,900,000 clones, about 95% of them singletons. Cells designated naive CD8 were CD45RO-negative and were positively selected for CCR7, with terminally differentiated effector memory CD45RA+ cells excluded. Germline V CDR1 and CDR2: MNHNS, SASEGT. The length of the CDR3 is 18 residues. With 1 base removed from V and 4 bases from J, the gap between germline ends came to 23 bases. The TCR was taken from a man aged 18 to 29 in good health. Sequenced material: naive CD8+ T cells sorted from blood. The chain employs TRBV6-1 and TRBJ2-7; TRBD1 might be the D (6 bases). DNA for the CDR3: TGTGCCAGCAGTGAAGTTCATCCGATCAGGGGTAGTTTATACGAGCAGTACTTC. Its protein product is CASSEVHPIRGSLYEQYF.